These 27 T cell receptor beta chains originate from one sample sequenced in a study of spatial heterogeneity in lung cancer. The time point here: sample taken at primary tumor resection. The study sequenced unsorted whole RNA from tumor, nontumor lung or frozen PBMC. TCRdb processed the 5' RACE reads anew with MiXCR; each CDR3 protein has one entry. The sample records 25,000 or so distinct CDR3 sequences, approximately 3% being singletons. Source: PBMCs, taken at surgery. These receptor sequences come from a female donor with early-stage non-small cell lung cancer.

This clonotype was recorded many times. J is TRBJ2-3 and V is TRBV7-6, with TRBD2 matching 8 bases. The CDR3 is 15 residues long. V shed 2 bases and J 6 bases; nucleotides not matched to a gene: 7. Germline V gene data show CDR1 as SGHVS and CDR2 as FNYEAQ. The CDR3 DNA is TGTGCCAGCAGCTTAAGCGGGAGAGGTATGGATACGCAGTATTTT. Translation: CASSLSGRGMDTQYF.

The sample holds many counts of this clonotype. The chain joins TRBV4-1 to TRBJ1-1; D remains ambiguous. Between the trimmed V and J ends, which lost 3 bases and 1 base, there was a span of 9 bases. The CDR3 contains 14 residues. CDR1 and CDR2 (germline): MGHRA, YSYEKL. CDR3 amino acids: CASSQGFRNTEAFF. CDR3 in DNA: TGCGCCAGCAGCCAGGGATTCAGGAACACTGAAGCTTTCTTT.

The chain recombines TRBV7-3 with TRBJ2-1, with a possible D match to TRBD1 (5 bases). The CDR3 totals 15 residues. Trimming pared 1 base from V and 3 bases from J, leaving 10 bases between. CDR1 is SGHTA and CDR2 is FQGTGA in the germline V gene. As DNA, the CDR3 is TGTGCCAGCAGCTTAAGCCGAGACAGCTACAATGAGCAGTTCTTC. As protein: CASSLSRDSYNEQFF.

At least ten counts were recorded for this clonotype. The rearrangement joins TRBV19 to TRBJ2-1; D ambiguous. The CDR3 length is 12 residues. The germline V gene encodes CDR1 LNHDA and CDR2 SQIVND (reference sequence). Trimming left V 5 bases short and J 5 bases short, with 7 bases between. CDR3 coding DNA: TGTGCCAGTAGTTTCATGAACAATGAGCAGTTCTTC. This codes for CASSFMNNEQFF.

This clonotype was seen repeatedly, ten times or more. The chain joins TRBV27 to TRBJ2-2; no reliable D call. V shed 6 bases and J shed 4 bases, with 18 bases lying between them. The CDR3 consists of 16 residues. Germline V gene data show CDR1 as MNHEY and CDR2 as SMNVEV (reference sequence). CDR3 DNA: TGTGCCAGCAGGTCTGTTGCCCCCTGGGTCACCGGGGAGCTGTTTTTT. Its translation: CASRSVAPWVTGELFF.

This clonotype was seen many times. V gene TRBV3-1 combines with J gene TRBJ2-7; TRBD2 agrees at 8 bases. V dropped 1 base and J dropped 2; count of bases not matched to a gene: 13. The CDR3 has 18 amino acids. Germline values: CDR1 LGHDT, CDR2 YNNKEL (reference sequence). Written as DNA, the CDR3 is TGTGCCAGCAGCCAAGGCGGTGGAGCGGGAGTATTCCCCTACGAGCAGTACTTC. The encoded protein is CASSQGGGAGVFPYEQYF.

This clonotype has ten or more counts. V and J are TRBV12-3 or TRBV12-4 and TRBJ2-7, with TRBD2 identical over 12 bases. The junction had 4 bases not matched to a gene; V was cut back by 5 bases and J by 5 bases. The CDR3 spans 14 residues. CDR3 sequence: CASSPSGRAHEQYF. The CDR3 coding sequence is TGTGCCAGCAGTCCTAGCGGGAGGGCCCACGAGCAGTACTTC.

This clonotype was recorded a few times. The V call is TRBV6-1, the J call TRBJ2-3; 10 bases are a match to TRBD2. With V trimmed by 2 bases and J by 4 bases, 3 bases remained unmatched. The germline gives CDR1 MNHNS, CDR2 SASEGT. The CDR3 has 15 amino acids. In DNA form, the CDR3 reads TGTGCCAGCAGTGAACTAGCGGGAGTATCAGATACGCAGTATTTT. Translation gives CASSELAGVSDTQYF.

This clonotype appeared many times. The rearrangement links TRBV12-3 or TRBV12-4 to TRBJ2-1; the D is unclear. The V end was cut by 6 bases, the J end by 4 bases, with 16 bases between. This CDR3 region has 15 residues. The CDR3 DNA is TGTGCCAGCAGAAGGGTTAACGGATTTTACAATGAGCAGTTCTTC. Translation: CASRRVNGFYNEQFF.

With respect to this clonotype: With a much larger clone just one base away, this may be a read error. This chain uses TRBV12-5 with TRBJ2-1; 9 nucleotides agree with TRBD1. The germline V gene encodes CDR1 LGHNT and CDR2 FRNRAP. This CDR3 contains 13 residues. The CDR3 coding sequence is TGTGCTAGCCAGGGACAGGGATACAGTGAGCAGTTCTTC. Protein: CASQGQGYSEQFF. The full variable domain, in which reference TRBV12-5 and TRBJ2-1 provide the parts outside the CDR3, is DARVTQTPRHKVTEMGQEVTMRCQPILGHNTVFWYRQTMMQGLELLAYFRNRAPLDDSGMPKDRFSAEMPDATLATLKIQPSEPRDSAVYFCASQGQGYSEQFFGPGTRLTVL.

In its sample, this clonotype was seen many times. V and J are TRBV27 and TRBJ2-3; TRBD2 aligns across 7 bases. This CDR3 contains 17 residues. V lost 1 base to trimming and J lost 3 bases; unmatched junction nucleotides: 10. CDR1 and CDR2 (germline): MNHEY, SMNVEV (reference sequence). The CDR3 here is CASSLWGRAVGTDTQYF. As DNA, the CDR3 is TGTGCCAGCAGTTTATGGGGGAGGGCCGTTGGGACAGATACGCAGTATTTT.

This clonotype has a count of ten or more. The genes are TRBV20-1 and TRBJ1-2, with 7 bases fitting TRBD1. The CDR3 runs 17 residues. Germline loops: CDR1 DFQATT, CDR2 SNEGSKA (reference sequence). V trimming: 3 bases; J trimming: 3 bases; junction bases outside the gene matches: 16. CDR3 DNA: TGCAGTGCTAGGATACGGACAGGAGGAAATCTTCACTATGGCTACACCTTC. This codes for CSARIRTGGNLHYGYTF.

In its sample, this clonotype was seen many times. The V and J genes are TRBV20-1 and TRBJ2-1, with 8 bases fitting TRBD2. The junction had 7 bases not matched to a gene; V was cut back by 1 base and J by 5 bases. The CDR3 is 15 amino acids. Germline V gives CDR1 DFQATT, CDR2 SNEGSKA (reference sequence). The CDR3 here is CSARVAGGSNNEQFF. CDR3 in DNA: TGCAGTGCTAGAGTGGCGGGAGGATCCAACAATGAGCAGTTCTTC.

This clonotype was counted ten times or more. The chain links TRBV29-1 to TRBJ2-5, with no clear D. Germline V gene data show CDR1 as SQVTM and CDR2 as ANQGSEA. V was cut by 4 bases and J by 1 base, with 10 bases left in between. The CDR3 extends over 13 amino acids. The CDR3 DNA follows: TGCAGCGTTGTCAGCCCCCTCCAAGAGACCCAGTACTTC. Its translation: CSVVSPLQETQYF.

This clonotype was observed at least ten times. The CDR3 nucleotides are TGTGCCAGCAGTTTGCCTAGGTTCTACGAGCAGTACTTC. It specifies CASSLPRFYEQYF. V is TRBV28 and J is TRBJ2-7; D gene unclear. The CDR3 has 13 amino acids. In germline, CDR1 is MDHEN, CDR2 SYDVKM. V gave up 3 bases and J gave up 3 bases, with 9 bases separating them.

At least ten counts were recorded for this clonotype. The chain has TRBV10-3 and TRBJ1-6; D is unclear. This CDR3 is 16 amino acids long. Trimming took 3 bases from V and 6 from J, leaving 15 bases between them. Per the germline V gene, CDR1 is ENHRY and CDR2 is SYGVKD. This CDR3 reads CAISEQDGRANSPLHF. The CDR3 nucleotides read TGTGCCATCAGTGAACAAGATGGACGGGCTAATTCACCCCTCCACTTT.

This clonotype showed up many times. J is TRBJ2-7 and V is TRBV29-1; 7 bases align to TRBD2. CDR1 and CDR2 from the germline V gene are SQVTM and ANQGSEA. This CDR3 comprises 13 residues. J gave up 2 bases and V 3 bases, and 4 bases lay outside the gene matches. CDR3 amino acids: CSVEGGTTYEQYF. CDR3 DNA: TGCAGCGTTGAGGGAGGGACTACCTACGAGCAGTACTTC.

In its sample, this clonotype was seen many times. The J gene is TRBJ2-1, the V gene TRBV27; the match to TRBD1 covers 7 bases. This CDR3 is 16 amino acids long. Unmatched junction bases numbered 14, after V lost 4 bases and J lost 8 bases. Looked up from germline, CDR1 is MNHEY and CDR2 is SMNVEV (reference sequence). The DNA of the CDR3 is TGTGCCAGCAGTTCAAGACGGGACAGTTCCTCCTATGAGCAGTTCTTC. Its translation: CASSSRRDSSSYEQFF.

This clonotype was detected many times. The chain is built from TRBV5-1 and TRBJ2-7; perhaps TRBD1 as D (6 bases). This CDR3 comprises 16 residues. The V end was cut by 0 bases, the J end by 3 bases, with 16 bases between. The germline CDR1 and CDR2 sequences are SGHRS and YFSETQ. The chain's CDR3 is CASSLEVTGAFYEQYF. The CDR3 region has the DNA TGCGCCAGCAGCTTGGAAGTGACAGGCGCTTTCTACGAGCAGTACTTC.

The table lists this clonotype with many counts. This chain joins TRBV7-9 and TRBJ2-1; 7 nucleotides line up with TRBD2. The trim removed 8 bases at V and 2 bases at J, leaving 6 bases unmatched. This CDR3 region has 14 residues. The V gene's germline CDR1 is SEHNR and CDR2 FQNEAQ (reference sequence). The CDR3 DNA reads as TGTGCCAGCGGGAAGCGGGACCCCTACAATGAGCAGTTCTTC. Its protein is CASGKRDPYNEQFF. Looking up the rest from reference TRBV7-9 and TRBJ2-1 gives the full variable domain: DTGVSQNPRHKITKRGQNVTFRCDPISEHNRLYWYRQTLGQGPEFLTYFQNEAQLEKSRLLSDRFSAERPKGSFSTLEIQRTEQGDSAMYLCASGKRDPYNEQFFGPGTRLTVL.

This clonotype was seen repeatedly, ten times or more. The J gene is TRBJ2-7, the V gene TRBV6-1; D gene uncertain. Germline-derived CDR1 and CDR2 are MNHNS and SASEGT. The CDR3 consists of 12 residues. Trimming pared 7 bases from V and 0 bases from J, leaving 7 bases between. The CDR3 bases are TGTGCCAGCAAGGGCATCTCCTACGAGCAGTACTTC. Translation: CASKGISYEQYF.

This clonotype was seen repeatedly, ten times or more. This chain links TRBV27 with TRBJ2-7; 7 nucleotides line up with TRBD1. The CDR3 covers 12 residues. V gave up 6 bases and J gave up 7 bases; unmatched junction bases: 6. CDR1 is MNHEY and CDR2 is SMNVEV in the germline V gene (reference sequence). CDR3 loop: CASRTGALEQYF. DNA for the CDR3: TGTGCCAGCAGAACAGGGGCCTTGGAGCAGTACTTC.

The sample holds many counts of this clonotype. The J gene is TRBJ2-1, the V gene TRBV11-2; D is perhaps TRBD2 (6 bases). Trimming pared 6 bases from V and 9 bases from J, leaving 15 bases between. Looked up from germline, CDR1 is SGHAT and CDR2 is FQNNGV. The CDR3 is 13 residues long. CDR3 sequence (DNA): TGTGCCAGCAGTTGGGCCGCGGGGAGTGAGCAGTTCTTC. This encodes CASSWAAGSEQFF.

This clonotype was counted at least ten times. The chain uses TRBV20-1 and TRBJ2-1, with 9 bases matching TRBD2. The CDR3 has 13 residues. In germline, CDR1 is DFQATT, CDR2 SNEGSKA (reference sequence). The CDR3 sequence is CTPGAGGNNEQFF. The CDR3 coding sequence is TGCACCCCTGGGGCGGGAGGGAACAATGAGCAGTTCTTC.

In the case of this clonotype: A much larger clone is a single base away; this may be a read error. The rearrangement uses TRBV7-2 and TRBJ2-3, with 10 positions matching TRBD2. This CDR3 contains 15 residues. Germline V gives CDR1 SGHTA, CDR2 FQGNSA. The CDR3 nucleotides read TGTGTCAGCAGCCACCTAGCGGGAGTAACAGATACGCAGTATTTT. Residues: CVSSHLAGVTDTQYF.

In this sample, this clonotype turned up many times. The V gene is TRBV2, the J gene TRBJ2-1, with 11 bases identical to TRBD2. Germline loops: CDR1 SNHLY, CDR2 FYNNEI. The CDR3 is 15 amino acids. J was trimmed by 6 bases and V by 3 bases; bases with no gene match: 4. The CDR3: CASSDTSGSINEQFF. CDR3 bases: TGTGCCAGCAGTGATACTAGCGGGAGTATCAATGAGCAGTTCTTC.

This clonotype was found many times. This chain joins TRBV7-3 and TRBJ2-5; maybe TRBD1 (5 bases). This CDR3 is 15 amino acids long. From germline, CDR1 is SGHTA and CDR2 FQGTGA. V lost 1 base, J lost 5 bases, and 14 bases lay in between. The CDR3 here is CASSLNRPITETQYF. For the CDR3, the DNA is TGTGCCAGCAGCTTAAACAGGCCCATAACGGAGACCCAGTACTTC.